Listed below are T cell receptor beta chains from one sample, sequenced in a study of blood T cell repertoires in COVID-19. Libraries were prepared by immunoSEQ multiplex PCR; TCRdb keeps only in-frame clonotypes and omits some of them. The repertoire has nearly 95,000 clones, roughly 79% of them found once; the top ten carry approximately 15%. Material for sequencing was peripheral blood. Receptors were obtained from a human donor in a cohort sampled during active COVID-19. The CDR3 runs from the conserved cysteine through the conserved F or W. Fields, in order: clone size, J gene, V gene, D gene, CDR3 DNA, CDR3 protein. A D gene is named only where the DNA matches it firmly. Size is omitted from some rows. Given values are once, few, many or a class for expanded clones.

clone size: .; J gene: TRBJ2-7; V gene: TRBV18; D gene: .; CDR3 DNA: TGTGCCAGCTCACCACAGGGGTCTTCCTACGAGCAGTACTTC; CDR3 protein: CASSPQGSSYEQYF
clone size: .; J gene: TRBJ2-3; V gene: TRBV2; D gene: .; CDR3 DNA: TGTGCCAGCTCTTGGCGGTCGGATACGCAGTATTTT; CDR3 protein: CASSWRSDTQYF
clone size: .; J gene: TRBJ1-1; V gene: TRBV23-1; D gene: TRBD1; CDR3 DNA: TGCGCCAGCAGTCAATCTGGAAGGGGGCTGCGGGCTTTCTTT; CDR3 protein: CASSQSGRGLRAFF
clone size: .; J gene: TRBJ2-6; V gene: TRBV27; D gene: TRBD1; CDR3 DNA: TGTGCCAGCACCCGTACGGGACAGGGGTTTTCTGGGGCCAACGTCCTGACTTTC; CDR3 protein: CASTRTGQGFSGANVLTF
clone size: .; J gene: TRBJ1-2; V gene: TRBV6-5; D gene: TRBD1; CDR3 DNA: TGTGCCAGCAGGCCTGGACAGGGGATCTATGGCTACACCTTC; CDR3 protein: CASRPGQGIYGYTF
clone size: .; J gene: TRBJ2-5; V gene: TRBV7-9; D gene: TRBD2; CDR3 DNA: TGTGCCAGCAGCTTAGTCTGGCGGGAGGCCCAAGAGACCCAGTACTTC; CDR3 protein: CASSLVWREAQETQYF
clone size: .; J gene: TRBJ2-3; V gene: TRBV7-6; D gene: .; CDR3 DNA: TGTGCCAGCAGCTTATCGCAGGCTAGCACAGATACGCAGTATTTT; CDR3 protein: CASSLSQASTDTQYF
clone size: few; J gene: TRBJ1-5; V gene: TRBV2; D gene: .; CDR3 DNA: TGTGCCAGCAGGGGGGGGGCAGGGCAGCCCCAGCATTTT; CDR3 protein: CASRGGAGQPQHF
clone size: .; J gene: TRBJ2-2; V gene: TRBV11-2; D gene: .; CDR3 DNA: TGTGCCAGCAGCTTAGGGAAGAGGACCGGGGAGCTGTTTTTT; CDR3 protein: CASSLGKRTGELFF
clone size: .; J gene: TRBJ2-1; V gene: TRBV28; D gene: .; CDR3 DNA: TGTGCCAGCAGTGCCCTCACAGGGTTGGCGTACAATGAGCAGTTCTTC; CDR3 protein: CASSALTGLAYNEQFF
clone size: .; J gene: TRBJ2-3; V gene: TRBV5-5; D gene: .; CDR3 DNA: TGTGCCAGCAGCCCCCGGGGTATGGCAGATACGCAGTATTTT; CDR3 protein: CASSPRGMADTQYF
clone size: .; J gene: TRBJ2-1; V gene: TRBV7-6; D gene: TRBD2; CDR3 DNA: TGTGCCAGCAGCTTAGAGACTAGCGGGAGCAATGAGCAGTTCTTC; CDR3 protein: CASSLETSGSNEQFF
clone size: .; J gene: TRBJ1-6; V gene: TRBV2; D gene: TRBD1; CDR3 DNA: TGTGCCAGCAGTGGGGAAGGGACAGCCGATAATTCACCCCTCCACTTT; CDR3 protein: CASSGEGTADNSPLHF
clone size: .; J gene: TRBJ2-1; V gene: TRBV2; D gene: TRBD2; CDR3 DNA: TGTGCCAGCAGCTTAGCGGGAGGGCTTCGCAATGAGCAGTTCTTC; CDR3 protein: CASSLAGGLRNEQFF
clone size: .; J gene: TRBJ1-6; V gene: TRBV14; D gene: TRBD1; CDR3 DNA: TGTGCCAGCAGCCCCCGGACAGGGGGGAATTCACCCCTCCACTTT; CDR3 protein: CASSPRTGGNSPLHF
clone size: .; J gene: TRBJ2-7; V gene: TRBV27; D gene: TRBD1; CDR3 DNA: TGTGCCAGCAGGCGGACAGGGGGCATCGACGAGCAGTACTTC; CDR3 protein: CASRRTGGIDEQYF
clone size: .; J gene: TRBJ2-5; V gene: TRBV12-3/TRBV12-4; D gene: .; CDR3 DNA: TGTGCCAGCAGTTTTAGACAGCAAGAGACCCAGTACTTC; CDR3 protein: CASSFRQQETQYF
clone size: .; J gene: TRBJ1-6; V gene: TRBV6-4; D gene: TRBD1; CDR3 DNA: TGTGCCAGCAGTGAGACAGGGAGTTCACCCCTCCACTTT; CDR3 protein: CASSETGSSPLHF
clone size: .; J gene: TRBJ2-3; V gene: TRBV3-1/TRBV3-2; D gene: .; CDR3 DNA: TGTGCCAGCAGCCTACAGGGCACAGATACGCAGTATTTT; CDR3 protein: CASSLQGTDTQYF
clone size: .; J gene: TRBJ2-7; V gene: TRBV6-2/TRBV6-3; D gene: TRBD2; CDR3 DNA: TGTGCCAGCAGTTACTCGCCTAGCGGGTACGAGCAGTACTTC; CDR3 protein: CASSYSPSGYEQYF
clone size: once; J gene: TRBJ1-3; V gene: TRBV5-1; D gene: TRBD1; CDR3 DNA: TGCGCCAGCAGCCCGCGGGACAGCGGAAACACCATATATTTT; CDR3 protein: CASSPRDSGNTIYF
clone size: few; J gene: TRBJ1-2; V gene: TRBV19; D gene: TRBD1; CDR3 DNA: TGTGCCAGCGGACAGGGTTGGCTGGGCTACACCTTC; CDR3 protein: CASGQGWLGYTF